These T cell receptor beta chains were read from a single sample in a study of regulatory T cells in long-lasting Graves disease. TCRdb re-derived calls from the multiplex PCR reads in MiXCR, one entry per CDR3 protein. The table has a few hundred thousand distinct CDR3 sequences, roughly 13% seen once. The sample was also reused in another study, on T cells in Graves' hyperthyroidism and ophthalmopathy.

Material: peripheral blood mononuclear cells (PBMCs), obtained at new diagnosis, from a patient treated with antithyroid drugs. All receptors derive from a man younger than 45 with Graves disease. Each CDR3 is given with its conserved first and last residue. A D gene is named only where the DNA matches it firmly. Some rows have no size entry. The others give once, few or many, or a class for an expanded clone.

>TRBJ2-5|NA|TRBV15|NA
TGTGCCACCAGGGCTTCTGGCGGAGCCGACCCAGAGACCCAGTACTTC
CATRASGGADPETQYF
>TRBJ2-5|many|TRBV2|NA
TGTGCCAGCACTAGGGGGGAGAAAGAGACCCAGTACTTC
CASTRGEKETQYF
>TRBJ1-1|many|TRBV12-3/TRBV12-4|NA
TGTGCCAGCAGGGCTAGGTACACTGAAGCTTTCTTT
CASRARYTEAFF
>TRBJ1-5|many|TRBV27|NA
TGTGCCAGCAGTTTAAACCCTCAACCCCATCAGCCCCAGCATTTT
CASSLNPQPHQPQHF
>TRBJ1-1|NA|TRBV10-3|TRBD1
TGTGCCATCAGTCTGAAGGGGAGCCGGGACAGGGAGCGGGCTAAAGCGAACACTGAAGCTTTCTTT
CAISLKGSRDRERAKANTEAFF
>TRBJ2-1|few|TRBV14|TRBD2
TGTGCCAGCAGCAGAGATTATAGCGGGAGGGCCAGCTCCTACAATGAGCAGTTCTTC
CASSRDYSGRASSYNEQFF
>TRBJ1-1|many|TRBV7-3|NA
TGTGCCAGCAGCTTAGGAATGGGCACTGAAGCTTTCTTT
CASSLGMGTEAFF
>TRBJ2-2|many|TRBV19|TRBD2
TGTGCCAGTAGTCTGGGACTATCCACCGGGGAGCTGTTTTTT
CASSLGLSTGELFF
>TRBJ2-7|many|TRBV11-2|NA
TGTGCCAGCAGCCCCCTGCGAGAGAAGAGCGAGCAGTACTTC
CASSPLREKSEQYF
>TRBJ2-1|NA|TRBV7-9|NA
TGTGCCAGCAGCTTGGATCTGCTAGTCAGCTCCTACAATGAGCAGTTCTTC
CASSLDLLVSSYNEQFF
>TRBJ1-6|many|TRBV27|NA
TGTGCCAGCAGTTTGGAAGGGCTGGGATCACCCCTCCACTTT
CASSLEGLGSPLHF
>TRBJ2-3|many|TRBV27|TRBD2
TGTGCCAGCAATCTAGCGGAATCTAGCACAGATACGCAGTATTTT
CASNLAESSTDTQYF
>TRBJ2-1|NA|TRBV5-5|NA
TGTGCCAGCAGCATGACAGGATCCTACAATGAGCAGTTCTTC
CASSMTGSYNEQFF
>TRBJ2-1|many|TRBV6-1|NA
TGTGCCGGAAAGAGGGGAGAGGACAATGAGCAGTTCTTC
CAGKRGEDNEQFF
>TRBJ1-2|many|TRBV27|TRBD1
TGTGCCAGCAGTGCCAGGACAGGGGCGTTAGTGCTACGGGGCTACACCTTC
CASSARTGALVLRGYTF
>TRBJ2-2|many|TRBV30|NA
TGTGCCTGGAGTCGACCTAGTCTTAACACCGGGGAGCTGTTTTTT
CAWSRPSLNTGELFF
>TRBJ2-2|few|TRBV6-1|TRBD1
TGTGCCAGCACCACACAGGGGGCCGAAGGGGAGCTGTTTTTT
CASTTQGAEGELFF
>TRBJ2-1|few|TRBV9|NA
TGTGCCAGCAGCGTAAACTACCCTAATGAGCAGTTCTTC
CASSVNYPNEQFF
>TRBJ2-1|few|TRBV6-1|NA
TGTGCCACCTCCGGGACAACCCACAATGAGCAGTTCTTC
CATSGTTHNEQFF
>TRBJ2-1|NA|TRBV18|TRBD2
TGTGCCAGCTCCCCAGGACTAGCGGGGTTACATGAGCAGTTCTTC
CASSPGLAGLHEQFF
>TRBJ1-1|many|TRBV15|NA
TGTGCCACGGGGGGGATAACGGATACTGAAGCTTTCTTT
CATGGITDTEAFF
>TRBJ2-3|many|TRBV2|TRBD2
TGTGCCAGCACGCCCGGGGACTACCCAGATACGCAGTATTTT
CASTPGDYPDTQYF
>TRBJ1-5|many|TRBV30|NA
TGTGCCTGGAGTCGGGGTACGAGCAATCAGCCCCAGCATTTT
CAWSRGTSNQPQHF
>TRBJ2-2|few|TRBV29-1|TRBD2
TGCAGCGTTGAGGGGTCGGGACTAGCGGGGTTCGCGAACACCGGGGAGCTGTTTTTT
CSVEGSGLAGFANTGELFF
>TRBJ2-1|many|TRBV7-3|NA
TGTGCCAGCAGCTCGGAGGGGGCGCGGAGTGAGCAGTTCTTC
CASSSEGARSEQFF
>TRBJ2-7|many|TRBV12-3/TRBV12-4|TRBD1
TGTGCCAGCAGGACAGGGAAAGTCTACGAGCAGTACTTC
CASRTGKVYEQYF
>TRBJ2-2|NA|TRBV7-2|NA
TGTGCCAGCAGCCAAGGCGGGTGGGTGCCGAACACCGGGGAGCTGTTTTTT
CASSQGGWVPNTGELFF
>TRBJ2-1|many|TRBV2|NA
TGTGCCAGCATGCAGGGGGGGTCCACTGAGCAGTTCTTC
CASMQGGSTEQFF
>TRBJ2-7|many|TRBV7-6|NA
TGTGCCAGCGGAGAGGGGGGCGAGCAGTACTTC
CASGEGGEQYF
>TRBJ2-7|many|TRBV10-3|NA
TGTGCCATCAGTGAAAGGCCCTCCTACGAGCAGTACTTC
CAISERPSYEQYF
>TRBJ2-7|NA|TRBV19|TRBD2
TGTGCCAGTAGTGGCCCCGGGACTAGCTCCTACGAGCAGTACTTC
CASSGPGTSSYEQYF
>TRBJ2-6|many|TRBV9|NA
TGTGCCAGCAGCGACTCTGGGGCCAACGTCCTGACTTTC
CASSDSGANVLTF
>TRBJ2-7|many|TRBV18|NA
TGTGCCAGCTCACCCGACAGCCCTCAATACGAGCAGTACTTC
CASSPDSPQYEQYF
>TRBJ2-3|many|TRBV20-1|TRBD2
TGCAGTGCTGACGAGGGACTAGCTACAGATACGCAGTATTTT
CSADEGLATDTQYF
>TRBJ2-1|many|TRBV12-3/TRBV12-4|TRBD2
TGTGCCAGCAGTGCTAGAGGTAGCGGGGTCTACAATGAGCAGTTCTTC
CASSARGSGVYNEQFF
>TRBJ1-4|many|TRBV7-9|NA
TGTGCCAGCAGCTCCCCGTACCGGGGCTCTAATGAAAAACTGTTTTTT
CASSSPYRGSNEKLFF
>TRBJ2-5|many|TRBV10-2|TRBD1
TGCGCCAGCAGCCTCCGGGACAGCGACCAAGAGACCCAGTACTTC
CASSLRDSDQETQYF
>TRBJ2-5|many|TRBV12-3/TRBV12-4|TRBD2
TGTGCCAGCCGAAATGTCAGGGGACTAGCGAACTCAGAGACCCAGTACTTC
CASRNVRGLANSETQYF
>TRBJ2-1|few|TRBV19|NA
TGTGCCAGTAGTATGGGGTGGTCGGGGCGGGAAGGAGGAGGTGAGCAGTTCTTC
CASSMGWSGREGGGEQFF
>TRBJ2-7|few|TRBV30|NA
TGTGCCTGCGACGGTTATCCCTACGAGCAGTACTTC
CACDGYPYEQYF